These 25 T cell receptor beta chains were sequenced from one sample in a study of cytomegalovirus exposure and HLA in healthy donors. A multiplex PCR was run with 60 Vbeta primers and 13 Jbeta primers. Some clones are missing from TCRdb's copy, which holds only in-frame ones; the method was immunoSEQ multiplex PCR. The table has 110,000 or so clones, about 80% seen once. The sequencing sample was made of PBMCs. These TCRs come from a woman aged 25 to 39 in good health and CMV-seropositive.

Regarding this clone: A read error may produce the germline difference seen at one junction end. The identical CDR3 is also encoded by other nucleotide sequences in the sample. The chain recombines TRBV18 with TRBJ1-1, with D possibly being TRBD1 (5 bases). The CDR3 has 13 amino acids. Germline assignment: CDR1 KGHSH and CDR2 LQKENI. The CDR3 nucleotides read TGTGCCAGCTCACAGACAGCGAACACCGAAGCTTTCTTT. This sequence encodes CASSQTANTEAFF.

The CDR3 DNA is TGTGCCTGGAGTCCTTTGGGGGGAGGGCCCTCCTACGAGCAGTACTTC. Its protein is CAWSPLGGGPSYEQYF. J is TRBJ2-7 and V is TRBV30; TRBD2 agrees at 7 bases. With 2 bases clipped from V and 0 bases from J, the junction kept 10 bases outside the gene matches. This CDR3 region has 16 residues. In germline, CDR1 is GTSNPN, CDR2 SVGIG (reference sequence).

The chain links TRBV5-5 to TRBJ1-3, with D maybe TRBD1 (5 bases). CDR3 length equals 15 residues. The germline V gene has CDR1 SGHKS and CDR2 YYEKEE (reference sequence). V was shortened by 2 bases and J by 5 bases, with 14 bases between the two germline ends. The CDR3 is CASSFGASIRNTIYF. Written as DNA, the CDR3 is TGTGCCAGCAGCTTTGGGGCCTCTATCCGAAACACCATATATTTT.

The gene calls are TRBV5-4 and TRBJ1-4, with 11 bases lining up with TRBD1. J was trimmed by 7 bases and V by 3 bases; bases with no gene match: 5. CDR3 size: 15 residues. The germline gives CDR1 SGHNT, CDR2 YYREEE (reference sequence). The CDR3 here is CASSSRTGGSEKLFF. In nucleotides, the CDR3 is TGTGCCAGCAGCTCACGGACAGGGGGCAGTGAAAAACTGTTTTTT.

The rearrangement uses TRBV7-8 and TRBJ1-3, with D possibly TRBD1 on 6 matching bases. The CDR3 has 14 residues. Germline V gene lookup returns CDR1 SGHVS and CDR2 FQNEAQ. Deletions cut 5 bases from V and 4 bases from J, with 12 bases between. The CDR3 is CASSPQGSGNTIYF. Here the CDR3 DNA reads TGTGCCAGCAGCCCTCAGGGGAGCGGAAACACCATATATTTT.

The rearrangement uses TRBV11-3 and TRBJ2-7; tentative D call: TRBD2 (5 bases). V lost 2 bases to trimming and J lost 4 bases, with 15 bases between them. CDR3 length: 15 amino acids. Germline V CDR1 and CDR2: SGHNT, YENEEA. The CDR3 DNA follows: TGTGCCAGCAGCTTACCAGGAGAGGGATCTTACGAGCAGTACTTC. Its protein product is CASSLPGEGSYEQYF.

CDR3 DNA: TGTGCCAGCAGTTTCCAGGACAGGGAGGTCACCGGGGAGCTGTTTTTT. As protein: CASSFQDREVTGELFF. The genes are TRBV6-5 and TRBJ2-2, with TRBD1 identical over 8 bases. Germline lookup yields CDR1 MNHEY and CDR2 SVGAGI. This CDR3 comprises 16 residues. The trim removed 4 bases at V and 4 bases at J, leaving 8 bases unmatched.

The rearrangement links TRBV2 to TRBJ2-1; maybe TRBD1 (6 bases). The germline gives CDR1 SNHLY, CDR2 FYNNEI. Trimming shortened V by 7 bases and J by 7 bases, and 14 bases separated the two germline ends. The CDR3 has 13 amino acids. This chain's CDR3 is CASTQDSQNEQFF. CDR3 sequence (DNA): TGTGCCAGCACTCAGGACAGCCAAAATGAGCAGTTCTTC.

The chain couples TRBV9 to TRBJ2-5; 8 nucleotides line up with TRBD2. This CDR3 comprises 15 residues. Germline-derived CDR1 and CDR2 are SGDLS and YYNGEE. The trim removed 0 bases at V and 3 bases at J, leaving 4 bases unmatched. The CDR3 reads CASSVESAGEETQYF. The CDR3 DNA is TGTGCCAGCAGCGTAGAATCAGCGGGAGAAGAGACCCAGTACTTC.

The chain joins TRBV6-1 to TRBJ2-6, with D uncertain. Trimming removed 5 bases at V and 2 bases at J, with 4 bases between. Germline CDR1 MNHNS, CDR2 SASEGT. The CDR3 spans 13 residues. The CDR3, as DNA: TGTGCCAGCAGTCTAGCTGGGGCCAACGTCCTGACTTTC. Translation gives CASSLAGANVLTF.

This chain joins TRBV9 and TRBJ1-3; D uncertain. Trimming removed 0 bases at V and 4 bases at J, with 8 bases between. This CDR3 is built from 14 residues. Germline CDR1 SGDLS, CDR2 YYNGEE. CDR3 DNA sequence: TGTGCCAGCAGCGTAGACGTCAGGGGAAACACCATATATTTT. Translation gives CASSVDVRGNTIYF.

The V gene is TRBV9, the J gene TRBJ1-2; TRBD1 agrees at 8 bases. The CDR3 sequence is 15 residues long. CDR1 and CDR2 from the germline V gene are SGDLS and YYNGEE. V shed 3 bases, J shed 3 bases, and the junction held 7 bases outside the gene matches. CDR3 nucleotide sequence: TGTGCCAGCAGCGCAAGAGTGGGACAGGACTATGGCTACACCTTC. It encodes CASSARVGQDYGYTF.

J is TRBJ2-1 and V is TRBV9; 8 nucleotides line up with TRBD2. Germline-derived CDR1 and CDR2 are SGDLS and YYNGEE. The CDR3 totals 17 residues. V gave up 4 bases and J gave up 3 bases; unmatched junction bases: 12. CDR3 in amino acids: CASSSRVAGPIYNEQFF. The DNA for the CDR3 is TGTGCCAGCAGCTCCCGGGTAGCGGGGCCGATCTACAATGAGCAGTTCTTC.

The chain carries TRBV27 and TRBJ2-7; 14 nucleotides agree with TRBD2. Germline V CDR1 and CDR2: MNHEY, SMNVEV (reference sequence). CDR3 length: 15 amino acids. The V and J ends lost 5 bases and 3 bases, in that order; junction bases with no gene match: 3. CDR3 DNA: TGTGCCAGCAGTCCCGGGACTAGCGGGAGCTACGAGCAGTACTTC. Protein: CASSPGTSGSYEQYF.

This clone came up a few times. J is TRBJ2-7 and V is TRBV30; 13 positions match TRBD2. Germline CDR1 and CDR2: GTSNPN and SVGIG (reference sequence). CDR3 length: 14 amino acids. After removal of 5 bases from V and 6 bases from J, the junction contained 7 bases not matched to a gene. CDR3 sequence reads: CAWGPGLAGLEQYF. CDR3 in DNA: TGTGCCTGGGGTCCGGGACTAGCGGGGCTCGAGCAGTACTTC.

This chain connects TRBV10-2 to TRBJ1-2; D may be TRBD1 (6 bases). V lost 4 bases and J lost 5, with 11 bases in between. Looked up from germline, CDR1 is WSHSY and CDR2 is SAAADI. The CDR3 runs to 13 residues. CDR3 loop: CASSAGAAYGYTF. The CDR3 nucleotides are TGCGCCAGCAGTGCAGGGGCAGCTTATGGCTACACCTTC.

The chain links TRBV28 to TRBJ2-1; D is possibly TRBD2 (5 bases). CDR1 and CDR2 from the germline V gene are MDHEN and SYDVKM. V gave up 10 bases and J gave up 0 bases, with 10 bases separating them. The CDR3 totals 13 residues. The CDR3 sequence: CATEDSSYNEQFF. The CDR3 region has the DNA TGTGCCACCGAGGACTCCTCCTACAATGAGCAGTTCTTC.

This clone was observed once. The chain carries TRBV4-2 and TRBJ1-2; 9 bases are shared with TRBD1. The V gene end was trimmed by 1 base and the J gene end by 7 bases; junction bases not matched to a gene: 4. Per germline, CDR1 LGHNA and CDR2 YNFKEQ. The CDR3 spans 14 residues. CDR3 amino acids: CASSQGQGVSGYTF. The CDR3 DNA reads TGTGCCAGCAGCCAAGGACAGGGGGTTTCTGGCTACACCTTC.

The chain employs TRBV6-5 and TRBJ1-1, with D possibly matching TRBD1 (5 bases). The length of the CDR3 is 13 residues. The V and J ends lost 0 bases and 4 bases respectively, with 6 bases between them. CDR1 is MNHEY, CDR2 SVGAGI, per germline. The CDR3 loop is CASSYSGGTEAFF. In nucleotides, the CDR3 is TGTGCCAGCAGTTACTCCGGGGGCACTGAAGCTTTCTTT.

Remarks on this clone: Relative to the germline gene, one junction end is altered; a read error may explain this. This chain joins TRBV5-1 and TRBJ2-3, with D unclear. CDR3 size: 12 residues. The germline gives CDR1 SGHRS, CDR2 YFSETQ. The CDR3: CAGSATADTQYF. As DNA, the CDR3 is TGCGCCGGCAGCGCTACAGCAGATACGCAGTATTTT.

V is TRBV5-1 and J is TRBJ2-5; D unclear. With 0 bases removed from V and 7 bases from J, the gap between germline ends came to 16 bases. CDR3 length: 15 residues. Germline-derived CDR1 and CDR2 are SGHRS and YFSETQ. CDR3 coding DNA: TGCGCCAGCAGCTTGGAGGTTGTGGGCAGTGGGACCCAGTACTTC. This sequence encodes CASSLEVVGSGTQYF.

V and J are TRBV14 and TRBJ1-2; D is unclear. Germline CDR1 SGHDN, CDR2 FVKESK. The CDR3 has 13 residues. V was clipped by 4 bases and J by 3 bases, with 9 bases between them. The chain's CDR3 is CASSLDKYYGYTF. The CDR3 coding sequence is TGTGCCAGCAGCCTTGACAAATACTATGGCTACACCTTC. Looking up the rest from reference TRBV14 and TRBJ1-2 gives the full variable domain: EAGVTQFPSHSVIEKGQTVTLRCDPISGHDNLYWYRRVMGKEIKFLLHFVKESKQDESGMPNNRFLAERTGGTYSTLKVQPAELEDSGVYFCASSLDKYYGYTFGSGTRLTVV.

This clone occurred once. The chain links TRBV9 to TRBJ2-2; 8 positions match TRBD1. CDR3 size: 15 residues. The J segment lost 6 bases and the V segment lost 0 bases, leaving 4 bases of the junction unmatched. The V gene's germline CDR1 is SGDLS and CDR2 YYNGEE. DNA for the CDR3: TGTGCCAGCAGCGTAGGGTCAGGGGGCCCCGGGGAGCTGTTTTTT. It specifies CASSVGSGGPGELFF.

The chain joins TRBV2 to TRBJ1-5, with D maybe TRBD1 (5 bases). CDR3 size: 14 residues. Germline V gene sequence: CDR1 SNHLY, CDR2 FYNNEI. V was trimmed by 3 bases and J by 3 bases, leaving 9 bases between them. The CDR3 DNA is TGTGCCAGCAGTGACACGACAGTCAATCAGCCCCAGCATTTT. This sequence encodes CASSDTTVNQPQHF.

This clone occurred a few times. This chain links TRBV9 with TRBJ1-2; D is unclear. V lost 4 bases and J lost 3, with 7 bases in between. This CDR3 is 12 amino acids long. CDR1 SGDLS and CDR2 YYNGEE come from the germline V gene. The CDR3 is CASSINDYGYTF. The CDR3 region has the DNA TGTGCCAGCAGCATAAATGACTATGGCTACACCTTC.